Given below is one TCR beta chain in context. Its target is not known. One entry per CDR3 protein, without DNA, is what TCRdb gives after re-calling the 5' RACE reads. Recorded for this sample: some 600,000 distinct CDR3 sequences. This entry is derived from a study of T cells expressing NK-cell markers. Study-wide context: Cells sorted as CD3+CD56+NKG2C+, CD3+CD56+NKG2C- and CD3+CD56-NKG2C+ T cells supplied the TCR beta repertoires. With respect to HCMV, seven of the eight sequenced donors were seropositive, and one was seronegative.

Notes on the study in general: Expanded NKG2C+ T cell clones had unclear HCMV specificity.

The CDR3 has 13 residues. Germline V gene sequence: CDR1 SQVTM, CDR2 ANQGSEA. The J gene is TRBJ2-7, the V gene TRBV29-1. The sequence came from a man aged 18 to 30 in good health. The sequenced sample consisted of blood T cells: a sorted CD56 or NKG2C T cell subset, CD4+ or CD8+ T cells, or bulk PBMC T cells (not recorded which). CDR3 amino acids: CSANTWGSYEQYF.